This is a list of T cell receptor beta chains from one sample in a study of T cell changes during pregnancy in multiple sclerosis. Clones were sequenced by immunoSEQ multiplex PCR, and TCRdb holds only the in-frame ones, with some missing. The sample contains about 36,000 clones, about 91% of which appear only once. The sequencing here drew on CD4+ T cells from peripheral blood mononuclear cells, taken after pregnancy. The receptors originated from a female donor with multiple sclerosis, enrolled in a pregnancy study. Both conserved end residues are part of each CDR3. Each record gives: V gene, D gene, J gene, clone size, CDR3 DNA, CDR3 protein. D genes are given only for firm matches. Size values are once, few and many counts, or a class for expanded clones, and some rows have none.

TRBV30	.	TRBJ2-7	.	TGTGCCTGGAGGAGGCAGCCGGAGTGGCAGTACTTC	CAWRRQPEWQYF
TRBV7-9	.	TRBJ2-2	.	TGTGCCAGCAGCTTAGCGCGACTTCGGCTTGACACCGGGGAGCTGTTTTTT	CASSLARLRLDTGELFF
TRBV2	.	TRBJ1-2	.	TGTGCCAGCAGTAGACAGAACTATGGCTACACCTTC	CASSRQNYGYTF
TRBV13	TRBD2	TRBJ2-3	.	TGTGCCAGCAGCTTAGGAACTTTAGCGGGAGGGAGCACAGATACGCAGTATTTT	CASSLGTLAGGSTDTQYF
TRBV6-5	.	TRBJ2-3	.	TGTGCCAGCAGTTTACTTTACAGCACAGATACGCAGTATTTT	CASSLLYSTDTQYF
TRBV5-1	TRBD2	TRBJ2-1	.	TGCGCCAGCAGCTTGGGGACTAGCGGTATCGGAAACAATGAGCAGTTCTTC	CASSLGTSGIGNNEQFF
TRBV2	.	TRBJ2-7	.	TGTGCCAGCAGTGCGTTACTAGGCCCCCTCCACGAGCAGTACTTC	CASSALLGPLHEQYF
TRBV6-5	.	TRBJ2-2	once	TGTGCCAGCACTCAGGTGTTCCCAGGTACCGGGGAGCTGTTTTTT	CASTQVFPGTGELFF
TRBV6-6	.	TRBJ1-6	.	TGTGCCAGCAGTTACTCCACAGGGATGGGTTCACCCCTCCACTTT	CASSYSTGMGSPLHF
TRBV7-2	TRBD1	TRBJ2-7	.	TGTGCCAGCAGCTTATACAGGGGCGACGAGCAGTACTTC	CASSLYRGDEQYF
TRBV7-6	TRBD1	TRBJ1-4	.	TGTGCCAGCAGCTTAGGACAGGGGAACGAAAAACTGTTTTTT	CASSLGQGNEKLFF
TRBV28	TRBD1	TRBJ1-5	.	TGTGCCAGCAGTTTAGGGACAGGGCATCAGCCCCAGCATTTT	CASSLGTGHQPQHF
TRBV6-1	.	TRBJ1-5	.	TGTGCCAGCAGTGAACCGTACCGTTCGATGAGTAGCAATCAGCCCCAGCATTTT	CASSEPYRSMSSNQPQHF
TRBV5-8	.	TRBJ2-4	once	TGTGCCAGCAGCTTACAGGGAAGCAAAAACATTCAGTACTTC	CASSLQGSKNIQYF
TRBV7-9	TRBD1	TRBJ2-7	.	TGTGCCAGCGGAAGGGACAGGGGGCCGAGGCCCTACGAGCAGTACTTC	CASGRDRGPRPYEQYF
TRBV9	.	TRBJ2-5	.	TGTGCCAGCAGCCTGGGGGGAAAAGTCGGAGAGACCCAGTACTTC	CASSLGGKVGETQYF